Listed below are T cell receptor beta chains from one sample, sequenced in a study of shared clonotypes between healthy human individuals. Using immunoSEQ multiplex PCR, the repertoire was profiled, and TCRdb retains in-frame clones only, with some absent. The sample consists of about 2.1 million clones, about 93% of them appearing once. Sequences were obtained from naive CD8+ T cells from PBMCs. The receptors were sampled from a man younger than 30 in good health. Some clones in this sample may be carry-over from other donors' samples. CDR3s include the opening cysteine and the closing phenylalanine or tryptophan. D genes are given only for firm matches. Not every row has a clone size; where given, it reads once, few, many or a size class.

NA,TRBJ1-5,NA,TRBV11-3,CASNQYDTRGHQPQHF,TGTGCCAGCAATCAGTACGACACCCGCGGACATCAGCCCCAGCATTTT
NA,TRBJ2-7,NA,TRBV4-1,CASSPGRNYEQYF,TGCGCCAGCAGTCCCGGGCGGAACTACGAGCAGTACTTC
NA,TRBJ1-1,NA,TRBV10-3,CAISEGVGTELRIF,TGTGCCATCAGTGAGGGGGTTGGGACCGAATTGCGAATCTTT
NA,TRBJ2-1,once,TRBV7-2,CASSSESSRATLLNNEQFF,TGTGCCAGCAGCTCCGAGTCCTCCAGGGCAACCCTCCTCAACAATGAGCAGTTCTTC
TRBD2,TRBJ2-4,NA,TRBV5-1,CASSQGLAGSRNIQYF,TGCGCCAGCAGCCAGGGACTAGCGGGAAGCAGGAACATTCAGTACTTC
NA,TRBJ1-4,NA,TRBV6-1,CASTGRITPGEKLFF,TGTGCCAGCACGGGACGGATAACCCCGGGGGAAAAACTGTTTTTT
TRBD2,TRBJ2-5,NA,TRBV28,CASSPRVERDHLEGETQYF,TGTGCCAGCAGCCCCAGGGTAGAGCGGGACCACCTGGAGGGAGAGACCCAGTACTTC
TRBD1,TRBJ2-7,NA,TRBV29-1,CSVSGGESYEQYF,TGCAGCGTTTCAGGGGGCGAATCCTACGAGCAGTACTTC
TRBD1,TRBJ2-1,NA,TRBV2,CASSQFDRGNEQFF,TGTGCCAGCAGCCAATTTGACAGGGGCAATGAGCAGTTCTTC
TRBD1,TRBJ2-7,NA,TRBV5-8,CASSWGIGGLTNYEQYF,TGTGCCAGCAGCTGGGGGATAGGGGGCCTCACGAACTACGAGCAGTACTTC
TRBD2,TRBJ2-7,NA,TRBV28,CASSTPGTSDYEQYF,TGTGCCAGCAGTACTCCCGGGACTAGCGACTACGAGCAGTACTTC
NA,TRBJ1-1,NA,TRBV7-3,CASSLKTGRATEAFF,TGTGCCAGCAGCTTAAAAACAGGGAGGGCCACTGAAGCTTTCTTT
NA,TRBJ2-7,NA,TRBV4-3,CASSQEPAGAYEQYF,TGCGCCAGCAGCCAAGAACCGGCAGGGGCCTACGAGCAGTACTTC
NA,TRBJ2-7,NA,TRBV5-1,CASSLGSGHNYEQYF,TGCGCCAGCAGCTTGGGGTCAGGGCACAACTACGAGCAGTACTTC
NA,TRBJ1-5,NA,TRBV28,CASSLLWGASNQPQHF,TGTGCCAGCAGTTTATTATGGGGGGCCAGCAATCAGCCCCAGCATTTT
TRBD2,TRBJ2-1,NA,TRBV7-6,CASSSRSGTYNEQFF,TGTGCCAGCAGCTCCAGAAGCGGGACGTACAATGAGCAGTTCTTC
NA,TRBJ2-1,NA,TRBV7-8,CATLGESSYNEQFF,TGTGCCACCCTTGGGGAAAGCTCCTACAATGAGCAGTTCTTC
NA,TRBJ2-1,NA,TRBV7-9,CASSLNPGTKFF,TGTGCCAGCAGCTTAAATCCGGGGACAAAGTTCTTC
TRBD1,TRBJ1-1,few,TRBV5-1,CASRQTGATEAFF,TGCGCCAGCAGGCAAACAGGGGCCACTGAAGCTTTCTTT
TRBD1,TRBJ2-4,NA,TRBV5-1,CASSSLTGTGETIAKNIQYF,TGCGCCAGCAGCTCACTAACCGGGACAGGAGAAACTATAGCCAAAAACATTCAGTACTTC
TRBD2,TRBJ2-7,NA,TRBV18,CASSLPGTRFEQYF,TGTGCCAGCTCACTTCCCGGGACTAGGTTCGAGCAGTACTTC